These T cell receptor beta chains were read from a single sample in a study of yellow fever vaccine responses in identical twins. TCRdb redid the calling of the RT-PCR reads with MiXCR, one entry per CDR3 protein. Seen here are about 3,600 distinct CDR3 sequences, about 76% observed once, and the top ten hold about 7.5%. The source was T cells from blood (PBMCs), unsorted or a sorted subset (not recorded which), collected before or after yellow fever vaccination (not recorded which). All receptors derive from a young woman who received the yellow fever vaccine. Each CDR3 is given with its conserved first and last residue. D genes are given only for firm matches. Clone size, where shown, is once, few, many, or a class for clones that have expanded.

TRBJ2-6	TRBV13	-	-	CASSSRGGGGVVNVLTF	TGTGCCAGCAGCTCCCGGGGTGGGGGAGGCGTAGTAAACGTCCTGACTTTC
TRBJ2-7	TRBV13	few	TRBD2	CASSPSGPSYEQYF	TGTGCCAGCAGCCCTAGCGGGCCCTCCTACGAGCAGTACTTC
TRBJ1-1	TRBV27	-	-	CASSPGVAGGAFF	TGTGCCAGCAGCCCCGGAGTGGCCGGAGGAGCTTTCTTT
TRBJ2-3	TRBV10-1	few	TRBD2	CASFPGLVGLSDTQYF	TGCGCCAGCTTTCCGGGACTAGTGGGCCTCTCTGATACGCAGTATTTT
TRBJ2-7	TRBV3-1	-	-	CASSQAADEQYF	TGTGCCAGCAGCCAAGCGGCGGACGAGCAGTACTTC
TRBJ1-4	TRBV9	few	-	CASGTGTKRAGTEKLFF	TGTGCCAGCGGCACCGGGACCAAAAGGGCGGGGACTGAAAAACTGTTTTTT
TRBJ2-1	TRBV6-4	-	-	CASSDGPAANEQFF	TGTGCCAGCAGTGACGGACCGGCGGCCAATGAGCAGTTCTTC
TRBJ1-4	TRBV4-1	-	-	CASSTPNEGVGLFF	TGCGCCAGCAGCACCCCCAACGAGGGGGTGGGACTGTTTTTT
TRBJ2-7	TRBV4-2	-	-	CASTGHNYEQYF	TGTGCCAGCACGGGACATAATTACGAGCAGTACTTC
TRBJ2-5	TRBV28	few	-	CASNRGRRTQETQYF	TGTGCCAGCAACCGGGGACGGAGGACACAAGAGACCCAGTACTTC
TRBJ2-7	TRBV3-1	-	-	CASSRTESSYEQYF	TGTGCCAGCTCAAGGACGGAGAGCTCCTACGAGCAGTACTTC
TRBJ2-7	TRBV6-2/TRBV6-3	-	-	CASSYNRYEQYF	TGTGCCAGCAGTTATAACCGCTACGAGCAGTACTTC
TRBJ2-3	TRBV15	-	-	CATSRGAGEALTDTQYF	TGTGCCACCAGCAGAGGTGCAGGGGAGGCCCTCACAGATACGCAGTATTTT
TRBJ2-2	TRBV11-1	-	TRBD1	CASRGQGAGELFF	TGTGCCAGCAGGGGACAGGGGGCCGGGGAGCTGTTTTTT
TRBJ2-7	TRBV9	-	-	CASTPSGHLWEQYF	TGTGCCAGCACCCCGTCGGGACACCTTTGGGAGCAGTACTTC
TRBJ2-1	TRBV6-1	once	-	CASSETGTAPQYNEQFF	TGTGCCAGCAGTGAAACCGGGACCGCACCGCAGTACAATGAGCAGTTCTTC
TRBJ2-1	TRBV4-2	-	-	CASSQGFEDEQFF	TGTGCCAGCAGCCAAGGGTTCGAGGACGAGCAGTTCTTC
TRBJ1-6	TRBV27	few	-	CASSQLRLLDSPLHF	TGTGCCAGCAGTCAACTACGACTTCTGGATTCACCCCTCCACTTT
TRBJ2-7	TRBV4-1	-	-	CASSQDSDGTYEQYF	TGCGCCAGCAGCCAAGACTCGGACGGAACCTACGAGCAGTACTTC
TRBJ1-1	TRBV15	-	TRBD1	CATSRFRTGDTEAFF	TGTGCCACCAGCAGATTCAGGACAGGGGACACTGAAGCTTTCTTT
TRBJ1-6	TRBV19	-	-	CASSISADLNSPLHF	TGTGCCAGTAGTATCTCCGCAGACCTGAATTCACCCCTCCACTTT
TRBJ2-7	TRBV4-1	-	-	CASSLRTGAYEQYF	TGCGCCAGCAGCCTCCGGACTGGGGCCTACGAGCAGTACTTC
TRBJ2-7	TRBV20-1	-	-	CSAPGDRGYHEQYF	TGCAGTGCGCCAGGGGACCGAGGGTATCACGAGCAGTACTTC
TRBJ2-7	TRBV29-1	-	-	CSVEGLSYEQYF	TGCAGCGTTGAGGGACTCTCCTACGAGCAGTACTTC
TRBJ1-4	TRBV15	-	-	CATSNRQENEKLFF	TGTGCCACCAGCAACCGACAGGAAAATGAAAAACTGTTTTTT
TRBJ2-7	TRBV2	-	-	CAGGGTSYEQYF	TGTGCCGGGGGAGGAACTTCCTACGAGCAGTACTTC
TRBJ2-2	TRBV5-5	-	-	CASSLPPGELFF	TGTGCCAGCAGCTTGCCACCCGGGGAGCTGTTTTTT
TRBJ2-3	TRBV28	-	TRBD1	CASSAGTGGVDTQYF	TGTGCCAGCAGTGCCGGGACAGGGGGCGTAGATACGCAGTATTTT
TRBJ2-2	TRBV6-4	-	-	CASSDSLDTGELFF	TGTGCCAGCAGTGACTCACTAGACACCGGGGAGCTGTTTTTT
TRBJ2-7	TRBV28	few	TRBD2	CASRAGPGGYEQYF	TGTGCCAGCAGAGCGGGACCCGGAGGCTACGAGCAGTACTTC
TRBJ1-2	TRBV4-1	-	-	CASSQERLHSYGYTF	TGCGCCAGCAGCCAAGAGCGTCTCCACAGCTATGGCTACACCTTC
TRBJ2-7	TRBV29-1	-	-	CSVDQGVDSNEQYF	TGCAGCGTTGATCAGGGCGTTGACTCCAACGAGCAGTACTTC
TRBJ1-2	TRBV10-3	-	-	CAISLPGRVGYTF	TGTGCCATCAGTCTACCGGGACGCGTCGGCTACACCTTC
TRBJ2-7	TRBV7-6	once	TRBD1	CASSLSQGAYEQYF	TGTGCCAGCAGCTTAAGTCAGGGGGCTTACGAGCAGTACTTC
TRBJ2-5	TRBV7-9	-	-	CASSLDSQETQYF	TGTGCCAGCAGCTTGGACAGTCAAGAGACCCAGTACTTC
TRBJ2-2	TRBV5-1	few	-	CANQRRGWTNTGELFF	TGCGCCAACCAACGTAGGGGCTGGACGAACACCGGGGAGCTGTTTTTT
TRBJ1-1	TRBV6-5	-	-	CASSLVVGEAFF	TGTGCCAGCAGTTTAGTGGTGGGAGAAGCTTTCTTT
TRBJ2-3	TRBV10-1	-	-	CASSEVSLTDTQYF	TGCGCCAGCAGTGAGGTGTCACTCACAGATACGCAGTATTTT
TRBJ2-1	TRBV29-1	-	-	CSVLTGRNEQFF	TGCAGCGTTTTGACAGGACGGAATGAGCAGTTCTTC
TRBJ2-7	TRBV15	-	-	CATSRDRDRAYEQYF	TGTGCCACCAGCAGAGATCGGGACCGAGCCTACGAGCAGTACTTC
TRBJ2-2	TRBV10-1	-	-	CASSDPGTLTNTGELFF	TGCGCCAGCAGTGACCCTGGGACGCTGACGAACACCGGGGAGCTGTTTTTT
TRBJ2-7	TRBV7-2	-	-	CASSHSSGTAYEQYF	TGTGCCAGCAGCCATTCTTCGGGAACAGCCTACGAGCAGTACTTC
TRBJ1-2	TRBV4-3	-	TRBD1	CASSQAGTGGNGYTF	TGCGCCAGCAGCCAAGCGGGGACAGGGGGTAATGGCTACACCTTC